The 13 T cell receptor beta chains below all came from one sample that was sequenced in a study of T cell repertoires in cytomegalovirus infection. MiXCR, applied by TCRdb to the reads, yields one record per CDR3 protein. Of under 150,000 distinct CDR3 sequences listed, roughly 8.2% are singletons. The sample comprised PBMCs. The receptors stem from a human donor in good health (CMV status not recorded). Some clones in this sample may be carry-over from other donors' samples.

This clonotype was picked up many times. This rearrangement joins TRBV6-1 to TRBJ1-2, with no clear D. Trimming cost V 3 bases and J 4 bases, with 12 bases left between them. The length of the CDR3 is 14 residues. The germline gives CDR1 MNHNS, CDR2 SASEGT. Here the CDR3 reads CASSDEAGPYGYTF. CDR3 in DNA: TGTGCCAGCAGTGATGAGGCAGGACCCTATGGCTACACCTTC.

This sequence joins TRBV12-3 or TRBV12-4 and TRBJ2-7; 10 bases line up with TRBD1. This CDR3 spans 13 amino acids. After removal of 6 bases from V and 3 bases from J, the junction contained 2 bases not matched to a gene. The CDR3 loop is CASRGTGDYEQYF. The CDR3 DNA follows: TGTGCCAGCAGAGGGACAGGGGACTACGAGCAGTACTTC.

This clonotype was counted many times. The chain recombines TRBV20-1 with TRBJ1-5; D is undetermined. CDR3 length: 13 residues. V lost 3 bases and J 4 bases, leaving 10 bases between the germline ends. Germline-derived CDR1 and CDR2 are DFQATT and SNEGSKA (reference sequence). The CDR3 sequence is CSASEGINQPQHF. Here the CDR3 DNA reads TGCAGTGCTAGTGAAGGCATTAATCAGCCCCAGCATTTT.

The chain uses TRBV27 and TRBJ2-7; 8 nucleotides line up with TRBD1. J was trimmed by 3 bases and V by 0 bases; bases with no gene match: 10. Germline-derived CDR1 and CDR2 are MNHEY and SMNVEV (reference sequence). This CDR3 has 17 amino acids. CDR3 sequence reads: CASSLSSNRGYNYEQYF. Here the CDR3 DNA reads TGTGCCAGCAGTTTATCTTCCAACAGGGGGTACAACTACGAGCAGTACTTC.

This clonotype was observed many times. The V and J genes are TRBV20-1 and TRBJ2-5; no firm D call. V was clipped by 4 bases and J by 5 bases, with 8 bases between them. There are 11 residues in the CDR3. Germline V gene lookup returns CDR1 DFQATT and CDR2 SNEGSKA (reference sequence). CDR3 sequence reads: CSAIPVETQYF. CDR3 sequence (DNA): TGCAGTGCTATCCCCGTGGAGACCCAGTACTTC.

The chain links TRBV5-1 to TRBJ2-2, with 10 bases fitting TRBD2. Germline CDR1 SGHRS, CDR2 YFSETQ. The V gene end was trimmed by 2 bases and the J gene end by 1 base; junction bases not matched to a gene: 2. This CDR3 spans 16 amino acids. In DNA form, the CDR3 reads TGCGCCAGCAGCTTAAGGACTAGCGGGAACACCGGGGAGCTGTTTTTT. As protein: CASSLRTSGNTGELFF.

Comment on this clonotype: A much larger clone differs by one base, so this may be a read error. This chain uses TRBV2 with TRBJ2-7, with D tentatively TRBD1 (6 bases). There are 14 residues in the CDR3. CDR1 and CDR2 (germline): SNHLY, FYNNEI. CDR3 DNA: TGTGCCAGCAGGAGACAGGCACTGTCCTACGAGCAGGACTTC. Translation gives CASRRQALSYEQDF.

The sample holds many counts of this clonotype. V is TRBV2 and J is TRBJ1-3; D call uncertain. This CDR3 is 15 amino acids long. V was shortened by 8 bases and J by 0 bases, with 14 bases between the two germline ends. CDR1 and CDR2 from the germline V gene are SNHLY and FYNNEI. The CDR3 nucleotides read TGTGCCAGCCGTAACGGGGATAGCTCTGGAAACACCATATATTTT. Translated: CASRNGDSSGNTIYF.

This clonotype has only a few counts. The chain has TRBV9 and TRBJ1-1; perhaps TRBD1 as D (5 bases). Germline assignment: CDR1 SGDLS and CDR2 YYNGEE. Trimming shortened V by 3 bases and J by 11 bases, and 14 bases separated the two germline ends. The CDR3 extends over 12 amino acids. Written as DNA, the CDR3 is TGTGCCAGCAGCGAGAAGACAAAGGGGGCTTTCTTT. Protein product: CASSEKTKGAFF.

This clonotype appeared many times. This CDR3 reads CASRRFTDGGNIQYF. CDR3 DNA: TGTGCCAGCAGAAGGTTTACAGACGGGGGTAACATTCAGTACTTC. This sequence joins TRBV19 and TRBJ2-4; TRBD2 is a possible D gene (6 bases). Trimming left V 9 bases short and J 7 bases short, with 22 bases between. The CDR3 contains 15 residues. Germline V lookup: CDR1 LNHDA, CDR2 SQIVND (reference sequence).

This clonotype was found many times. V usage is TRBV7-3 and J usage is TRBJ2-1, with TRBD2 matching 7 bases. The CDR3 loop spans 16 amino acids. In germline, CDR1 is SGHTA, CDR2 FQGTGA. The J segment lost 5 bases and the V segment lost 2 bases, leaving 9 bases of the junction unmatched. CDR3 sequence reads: CASSLDPNGRNNEQFF. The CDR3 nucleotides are TGTGCCAGCAGCTTAGACCCCAACGGGAGGAACAATGAGCAGTTCTTC.

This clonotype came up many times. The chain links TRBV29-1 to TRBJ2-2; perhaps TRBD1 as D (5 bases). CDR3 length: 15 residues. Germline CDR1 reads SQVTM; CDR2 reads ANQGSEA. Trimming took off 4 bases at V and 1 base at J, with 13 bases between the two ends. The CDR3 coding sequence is TGCAGCGTTGCTTGGACATGGCAGAACACCGGGGAGCTGTTTTTT. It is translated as CSVAWTWQNTGELFF.

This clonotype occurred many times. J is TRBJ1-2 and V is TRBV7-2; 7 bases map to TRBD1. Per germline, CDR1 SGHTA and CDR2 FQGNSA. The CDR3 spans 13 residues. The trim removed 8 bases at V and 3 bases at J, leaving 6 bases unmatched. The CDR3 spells CASRIDRDYGYTF. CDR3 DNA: TGTGCCAGCCGTATCGACAGGGACTATGGCTACACCTTC.